A selection of T cell receptor beta chains follows, all from one sample in a study of T-cell memory formation after mild COVID-19. TCRdb passed the 5' RACE reads through MiXCR, listing each CDR3 protein once. The repertoire consists of around 430,000 distinct CDR3 sequences, with about 17% occurring once and the leading ten covering 20% to 25%. The sequencing input was PBMCs or a T cell subset sorted from them (not recorded which). Receptor source: a man younger than 35 who had mild COVID-19 (a few samples of this study predate the infection). Cell type and time point are not known. Each CDR3 is given without its conserved first and last residue. The order of the fields is CDR3 length, V gene, CDR3 protein.

>13|TRBV7-6
ASSLWTGMSTEAF
>13|TRBV5-1
ASSYTGTRGETQY
>14|TRBV10-3
ATGTSGGTNTGELF
>13|TRBV7-6
ASSFRTRNTGELF
>15|TRBV6-5
ASSWSTSGAPTDTQY
>12|TRBV7-8
ASTLTGPTDTQY
>11|TRBV7-2
ASAGLRDGEQF
>12|TRBV5-4
ASSRTGSPWEQY
>16|TRBV19
ASSTPPGLAGGPETQY
>12|TRBV10-3
AIRGTRGDNEQF
>12|TRBV27
ASSFNGGYNEQF
>15|TRBV5-1
ASSAGLGGLRTDTQY
>13|TRBV19
ASSRKAVGLLEQY
>11|TRBV27
ASRTGTGFGYT
>13|TRBV7-9
ASSSTDRSGYGYT
>15|TRBV5-1
ASSPLAGGPGAETQY
>11|TRBV6-5
ASSYHRTDTQY
>13|TRBV5-1
ASSLALGEPGELF
>12|TRBV4-1
ASSHLAGVTEAF
>15|TRBV4-2
ASSQSDRGRNTGELF
>14|TRBV2
ASSDTGTINTGELF
>13|TRBV10-3
AISDHRTGDQPQH
>14|TRBV14
ASSQVRGARGNTIY
>11|TRBV6-6
ASRTDGLYGYT
>13|TRBV4-1
ASSFSFKGPYGYT
>12|TRBV5-1
ASSLERGNTEAF
>10|TRBV6-6
ASSVLQGEQF
>11|TRBV4-1
ASSPYLTNEQF
>11|TRBV5-1
ASRTMLDNEQF
>15|TRBV24-1
ATSETSGGLNYNEQF
>13|TRBV11-2
ASSLGTVTNEKLF
>14|TRBV7-2
ASTPGINRMNTEAF
>14|TRBV11-2
ASSLVRLAGFNEQF
>12|TRBV7-3
ASSLTNSNSPLH
>14|TRBV4-1
ASSRTKAGQGVKAF
>14|TRBV5-1
ASSGGYLLGTDTQY
>12|TRBV5-1
ASSLDGRNTEAF